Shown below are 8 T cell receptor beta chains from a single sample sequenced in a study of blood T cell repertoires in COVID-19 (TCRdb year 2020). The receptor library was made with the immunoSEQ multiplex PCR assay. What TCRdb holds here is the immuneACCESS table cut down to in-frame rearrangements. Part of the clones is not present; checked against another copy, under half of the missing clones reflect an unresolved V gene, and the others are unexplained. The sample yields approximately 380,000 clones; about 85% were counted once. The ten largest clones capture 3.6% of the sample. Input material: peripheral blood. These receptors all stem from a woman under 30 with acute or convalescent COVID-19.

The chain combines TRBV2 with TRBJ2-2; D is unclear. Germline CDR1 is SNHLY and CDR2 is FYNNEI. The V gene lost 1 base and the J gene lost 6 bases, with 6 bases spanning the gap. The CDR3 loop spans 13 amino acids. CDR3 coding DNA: TGTGCCAGCAGTGAAGAGAGCGCCGGGGAGCTGTTTTTT. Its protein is CASSEESAGELFF.

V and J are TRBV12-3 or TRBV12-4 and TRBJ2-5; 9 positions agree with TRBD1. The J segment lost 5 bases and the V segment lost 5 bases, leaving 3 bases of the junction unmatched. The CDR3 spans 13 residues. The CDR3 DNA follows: TGTGCCAGCAGTCCCGACAGGGGGGAGACCCAGTACTTC. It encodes CASSPDRGETQYF.

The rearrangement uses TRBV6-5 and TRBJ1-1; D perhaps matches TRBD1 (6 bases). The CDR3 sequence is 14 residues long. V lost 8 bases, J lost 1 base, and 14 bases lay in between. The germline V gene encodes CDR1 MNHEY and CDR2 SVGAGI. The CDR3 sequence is CASVTGTKNTEAFF. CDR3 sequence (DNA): TGTGCCAGCGTGACCGGGACAAAGAACACTGAAGCTTTCTTT.

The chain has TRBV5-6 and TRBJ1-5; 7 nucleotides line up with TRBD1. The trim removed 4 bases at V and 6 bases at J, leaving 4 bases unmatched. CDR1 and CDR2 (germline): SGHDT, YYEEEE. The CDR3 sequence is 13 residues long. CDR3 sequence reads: CASSRTGGQPQHF. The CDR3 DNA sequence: TGTGCCAGCAGCCGGACAGGTGGTCAGCCCCAGCATTTT.

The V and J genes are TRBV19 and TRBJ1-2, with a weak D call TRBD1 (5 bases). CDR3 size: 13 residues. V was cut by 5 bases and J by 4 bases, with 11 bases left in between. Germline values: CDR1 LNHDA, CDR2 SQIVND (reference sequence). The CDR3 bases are TGTGCCAGTAGTCTGACAGCTCTCTATGGCTACACCTTC. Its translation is CASSLTALYGYTF.

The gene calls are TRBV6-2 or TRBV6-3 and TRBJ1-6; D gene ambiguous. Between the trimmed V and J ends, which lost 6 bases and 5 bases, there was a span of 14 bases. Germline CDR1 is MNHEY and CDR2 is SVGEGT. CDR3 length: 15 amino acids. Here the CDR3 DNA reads TGTGCCAGCAGCCCACTAGGAAGGGATAATTCACCCCTCCACTTT. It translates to CASSPLGRDNSPLHF.

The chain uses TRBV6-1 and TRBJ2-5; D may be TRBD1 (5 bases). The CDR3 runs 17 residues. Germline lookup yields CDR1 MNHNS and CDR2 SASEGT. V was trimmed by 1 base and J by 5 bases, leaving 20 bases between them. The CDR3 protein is CASSEGGRGRVRETQYF. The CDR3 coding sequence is TGTGCCAGCAGTGAAGGGGGTAGGGGCAGGGTGAGGGAGACCCAGTACTTC.

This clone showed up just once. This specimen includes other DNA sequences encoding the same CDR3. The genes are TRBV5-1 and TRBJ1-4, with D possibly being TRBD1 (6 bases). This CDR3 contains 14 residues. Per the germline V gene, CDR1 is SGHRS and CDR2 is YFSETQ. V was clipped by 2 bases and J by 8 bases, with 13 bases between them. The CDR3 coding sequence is TGCGCCAGCAGCTTAGGGGGTCTGGGGGAAAAACTGTTTTTT. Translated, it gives CASSLGGLGEKLFF.